What follows are 10 T cell receptor beta chains derived from one specimen sequenced in a study of STAT3 mutations in large granular lymphocyte leukemia (dated by TCRdb to between 2018 and 2021). Antigen specificity for these receptors is unknown. Libraries were made using the immunoSEQ multiplex PCR assay. The table was pulled from immuneACCESS by TCRdb, which kept in-frame rearrangements only. Such tables lose some clones; where checked, under half of the loss comes from unresolved V genes, and the rest has no known cause. Recorded for this sample are about 42,000 clones; 81% of them occurred a single time. The ten biggest clones cover less than 0.55% of the sample. General study outcomes and caveats: At least one immunodominant TCRbeta clonotype was present in every T-LGLL patient, and multiple immunodominant subclonotypes appeared in about half of the T-LGLL patients.

Sequenced: PBMCs. These TCRs come from a human donor with T large granular lymphocyte leukemia. Some clones in this sample may be carry-over from other donors' samples.

V and J are TRBV7-8 and TRBJ2-7, with 7 positions matching TRBD2. This CDR3 contains 13 residues. Germline V gene data show CDR1 as SGHVS and CDR2 as FQNEAQ. V shed 5 bases and J 2 bases; nucleotides not matched to a gene: 3. The DNA for the CDR3 is TGTGCCAGCAGCCGGGGAGGGGCCTACGAGCAGTACGTC. Translated: CASSRGGAYEQYV.

A word on this clone: The junction departs from germline at one end; a sequencing error may be responsible. V is TRBV20-1 and J is TRBJ2-7; no reliable D call. The CDR3 runs 11 residues. The germline gives CDR1 DFQATT, CDR2 SNEGSKA (reference sequence). The chain's CDR3 is CSARDWAEEDF. The CDR3 DNA sequence: TGCAGTGCTAGAGATTGGGCAGAAGAGGACTTC.

J is TRBJ2-5 and V is TRBV4-3; possibly TRBD1 for D (5 bases). Germline V gene lookup returns CDR1 LGHNA and CDR2 YSLEER. Trimming left V 4 bases short and J 7 bases short, with 16 bases between. The length of the CDR3 is 14 residues. This CDR3 is CASSPGLWAGTQYF. CDR3 nucleotide sequence: TGCGCCAGCAGCCCAGGGCTGTGGGCCGGGACCCAGTACTTC.

The chain joins TRBV5-1 to TRBJ2-3; the match to TRBD2 covers 11 bases. Trimming took 4 bases from V and 1 from J; bases not matched to a gene: 8. CDR1 and CDR2 from the germline V gene are SGHRS and YFSETQ. CDR3 length: 17 amino acids. The chain's CDR3 is CASSPELAGARTDTQYF. Written as DNA, the CDR3 is TGCGCCAGCAGCCCGGAACTAGCGGGGGCTCGCACAGATACGCAGTATTTT.

The chain carries TRBV7-8 and TRBJ2-3; D is unclear. The CDR3 has 15 amino acids. Trimming left V 5 bases short and J 1 base short, with 13 bases between. Germline V lookup: CDR1 SGHVS, CDR2 FQNEAQ. The DNA for the CDR3 is TGTGCCAGCAGCGTATCCGGGCTGCGCACAGATACGCAGTATTTT. It is translated as CASSVSGLRTDTQYF. The full variable domain, its missing parts supplied by reference TRBV7-8 and TRBJ2-3, is GAGVSQSPRYKVAKRGQDVALRCDPISGHVSLFWYQQALGQGPEFLTYFQNEAQLDKSGLPSDRFFAERPEGSVSTLKIQRTQQEDSAVYLCASSVSGLRTDTQYFGPGTRLTVL.

The chain carries TRBV29-1 and TRBJ1-1; D remains unclear. CDR1 SQVTM and CDR2 ANQGSEA come from the germline V gene. CDR3 length equals 10 residues. V was trimmed by 7 bases and J by 1 base, leaving 4 bases between them. The CDR3 loop is CSASNTEAFF. The CDR3 DNA is TGCAGCGCCTCGAACACTGAAGCTTTCTTT.

This clone has just one count. This chain uses TRBV4-3 with TRBJ2-7; tentative D call: TRBD1 (5 bases). Germline loops: CDR1 LGHNA, CDR2 YSLEER. Trimming pared 3 bases from V and 3 bases from J, leaving 15 bases between. The CDR3 contains 15 residues. CDR3 loop: CASSQVVQEGYEQYF. CDR3 DNA: TGCGCCAGCAGCCAGGTTGTACAGGAAGGCTACGAGCAGTACTTC.

V usage is TRBV5-5 and J usage is TRBJ2-7; 12 bases are shared with TRBD2. Germline assignment: CDR1 SGHKS and CDR2 YYEKEE (reference sequence). The CDR3 is 18 amino acids. V lost 0 bases to trimming and J lost 4 bases; unmatched junction nucleotides: 11. The CDR3 loop reads CASSLELAGGPIQYEQYV. CDR3 in DNA: TGTGCCAGCAGCTTGGAACTAGCGGGGGGCCCGATCCAATACGAGCAGTACGTC.

The chain uses TRBV10-3 and TRBJ2-1; D remains unclear. Per germline, CDR1 ENHRY and CDR2 SYGVKD. This CDR3 is built from 15 residues. Trimming stripped 2 bases from V and 2 bases from J, with 10 bases between. The CDR3 is CAISERTPTYNEQFF. CDR3 bases: TGTGCCATCAGTGAGCGTACTCCCACCTACAATGAGCAGTTCTTC.

The J gene is TRBJ1-5, the V gene TRBV6-5, with a weak D call TRBD1 (5 bases). This CDR3 has 14 amino acids. Germline assignment: CDR1 MNHEY and CDR2 SVGAGI. V lost 8 bases, J lost 3 bases, and 14 bases lay in between. The CDR3 protein is CASLGTHNNQPQHF. For the CDR3, the DNA is TGTGCCAGCCTCGGGACGCATAACAATCAGCCCCAGCATTTT.